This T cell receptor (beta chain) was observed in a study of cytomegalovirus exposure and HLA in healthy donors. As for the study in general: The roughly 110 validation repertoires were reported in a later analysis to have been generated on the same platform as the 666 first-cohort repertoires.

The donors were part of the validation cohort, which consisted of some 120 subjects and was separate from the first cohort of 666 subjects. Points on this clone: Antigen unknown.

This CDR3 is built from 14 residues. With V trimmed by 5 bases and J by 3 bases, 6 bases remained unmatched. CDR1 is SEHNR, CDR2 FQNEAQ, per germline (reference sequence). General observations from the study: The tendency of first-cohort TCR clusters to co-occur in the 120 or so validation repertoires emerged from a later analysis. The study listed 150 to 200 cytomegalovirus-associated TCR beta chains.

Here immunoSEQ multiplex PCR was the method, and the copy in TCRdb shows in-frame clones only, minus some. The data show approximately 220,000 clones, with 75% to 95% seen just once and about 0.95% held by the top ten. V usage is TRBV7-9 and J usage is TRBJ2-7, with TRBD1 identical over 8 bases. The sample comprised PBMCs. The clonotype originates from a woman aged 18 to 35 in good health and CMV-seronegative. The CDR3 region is CASSPRTGHYEQYF. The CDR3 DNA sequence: TGTGCCAGCAGCCCACGGACAGGGCACTACGAGCAGTACTTC.